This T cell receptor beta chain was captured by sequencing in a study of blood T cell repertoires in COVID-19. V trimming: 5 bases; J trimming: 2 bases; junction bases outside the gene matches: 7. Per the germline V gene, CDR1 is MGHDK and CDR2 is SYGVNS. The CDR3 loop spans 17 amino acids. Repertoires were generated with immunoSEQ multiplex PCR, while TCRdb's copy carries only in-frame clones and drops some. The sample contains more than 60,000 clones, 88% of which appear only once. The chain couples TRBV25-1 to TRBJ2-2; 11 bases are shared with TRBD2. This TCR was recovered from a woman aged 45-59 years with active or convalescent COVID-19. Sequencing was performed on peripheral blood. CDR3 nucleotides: TGTGCCAGCAGTCCCCGACTAGCGGGACTCAACACCGGGGAGCTGTTTTTT. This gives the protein CASSPRLAGLNTGELFF.